What follows are 20 T cell receptor beta chains derived from one specimen sequenced in a study of T-cell memory formation after mild COVID-19. TCRdb called the 5' RACE reads again in MiXCR, with one record for every CDR3 protein. This table holds 550,000 to 700,000 distinct CDR3 sequences, roughly 17% found once. Material for sequencing was PBMCs or a T cell subset sorted from them (not recorded which). All receptors derive from an adult woman who had mild COVID-19 (a few samples of this study predate the infection). Cell type and time point are not known.

This clonotype has only a few counts. This rearrangement joins TRBV9 to TRBJ2-3; TRBD1 might be the D (7 bases). The germline V gene has CDR1 SGDLS and CDR2 YYNGEE. V lost 3 bases and J lost 0, with 14 bases in between. CDR3 size: 16 residues. CDR3: CASSDRGGGSTDTQYF. The CDR3 DNA follows: TGTGCCAGCAGCGACAGGGGAGGCGGGAGCACAGATACGCAGTATTTT.

In its sample, this clonotype was seen a few times. This chain joins TRBV5-1 and TRBJ1-2; no definite D call. The V and J ends lost 8 bases and 1 base respectively, with 15 bases between them. From germline, CDR1 is SGHRS and CDR2 YFSETQ. The CDR3 covers 14 residues. The CDR3 DNA reads as TGCGCCAGGGGAGGCCGGCCCCGTAACTATGGCTACACCTTC. It is translated as CARGGRPRNYGYTF.

This chain uses TRBV2 with TRBJ2-2; tentative D call: TRBD1 (5 bases). Germline-derived CDR1 and CDR2 are SNHLY and FYNNEI. Trimming cost V 3 bases and J 4 bases, with 12 bases left between them. This CDR3 has 15 residues. The DNA of the CDR3 is TGTGCCAGCAGTGATCAGGGTTTGACCACCGGGGAGCTGTTTTTT. This translates into CASSDQGLTTGELFF.

The J gene is TRBJ2-1, the V gene TRBV7-9; tentatively, D is TRBD2 (5 bases). CDR1 is SEHNR, CDR2 FQNEAQ, per germline (reference sequence). Between the trimmed V and J ends, which lost 5 bases and 7 bases, there was a span of 18 bases. The CDR3 has 15 amino acids. The CDR3 region is CASSRPGETGNEQFF. In nucleotides, the CDR3 is TGTGCCAGCAGCCGTCCGGGCGAAACGGGGAATGAGCAGTTCTTC.

This clonotype was counted at least ten times. The rearrangement joins TRBV3-1 to TRBJ2-3; 10 nucleotides line up with TRBD1. Trimming cost V 4 bases and J 4 bases; bases outside gene matches: 5. CDR1 and CDR2 from the germline V gene are LGHDT and YNNKEL (reference sequence). CDR3 length equals 15 residues. CDR3 residues: CASSRGTGEADTQYF. The CDR3 coding sequence is TGTGCCAGCAGCCGCGGGACAGGGGAGGCAGATACGCAGTATTTT.

This clonotype showed up just a few times. This sequence joins TRBV4-3 and TRBJ2-4; D uncertain. This CDR3 is 16 amino acids long. With 0 bases removed from V and 2 bases from J, the gap between germline ends came to 11 bases. Germline V gene data show CDR1 as LGHNA and CDR2 as YSLEER. The CDR3 is CASSQDLPGPKNIQYF. DNA of the CDR3: TGCGCCAGCAGCCAAGATCTGCCAGGACCCAAAAACATTCAGTACTTC.

This chain links TRBV5-5 with TRBJ2-7; TRBD1 matches at 7 bases. The J segment lost 2 bases and the V segment lost 1 base, leaving 6 bases of the junction unmatched. Germline V gives CDR1 SGHKS, CDR2 YYEKEE (reference sequence). There are 15 residues in the CDR3. CDR3 in amino acids: CASSLWDRGTYEQYF. Here the CDR3 DNA reads TGTGCCAGCAGCTTGTGGGACAGAGGGACCTACGAGCAGTACTTC.

This clonotype was seen a few times. V usage is TRBV6-2 or TRBV6-3 and J usage is TRBJ1-5, with a weak D call TRBD1 (5 bases). Germline assignment: CDR1 MNHEY and CDR2 SVGEGT. CDR3 length: 13 residues. V was shortened by 4 bases and J by 6 bases, with 10 bases between the two germline ends. The chain's CDR3 is CASSSGRGQPQHF. The CDR3 bases are TGTGCCAGCAGTTCAGGGAGGGGTCAGCCCCAGCATTTT.

A few counts support this clonotype. This sequence joins TRBV20-1 and TRBJ1-2, with a possible D match to TRBD1 (6 bases). V was clipped by 3 bases and J by 3 bases, with 17 bases between them. Germline V gene sequence: CDR1 DFQATT, CDR2 SNEGSKA (reference sequence). This CDR3 is built from 15 residues. The CDR3 reads CSASPNRVADYGYTF. The CDR3 nucleotides are TGCAGTGCTAGCCCTAACAGGGTGGCGGACTATGGCTACACCTTC.

The rearrangement links TRBV12-3 or TRBV12-4 to TRBJ2-1, with a tentative D call TRBD2 (7 bases). V dropped 8 bases and J dropped 4 bases, with 15 bases sitting between them. The CDR3 is 14 amino acids. The CDR3 loop is CASAGGGAYNEQFF. Written as DNA, the CDR3 is TGTGCCAGCGCCGGAGGGGGGGCTTACAATGAGCAGTTCTTC.

This clonotype turned up a few times. The chain combines TRBV5-1 with TRBJ1-4; no reliable D call. CDR1 is SGHRS, CDR2 YFSETQ, per germline. This CDR3 contains 16 residues. V was shortened by 4 bases and J by 0 bases, with 13 bases between the two germline ends. The CDR3 spells CASSPGSGATNEKLFF. CDR3 nucleotide sequence: TGCGCCAGCAGCCCTGGGAGCGGTGCAACTAATGAAAAACTGTTTTTT.

The V gene is TRBV12-3 or TRBV12-4, the J gene TRBJ1-2; D is perhaps TRBD1 (5 bases). The CDR3 loop spans 14 amino acids. V was pared by 2 bases and J by 8 bases, with 15 bases between. CDR3 sequence: CASSLPDSPTGYTF. The DNA for the CDR3 is TGTGCCAGCAGTTTACCCGACAGCCCCACCGGCTACACCTTC.

This clonotype was counted many times. The V gene is TRBV12-3 or TRBV12-4, the J gene TRBJ2-7, with D possibly TRBD1 on 5 matching bases. The V and J ends lost 6 bases and 5 bases respectively, with 11 bases between them. The CDR3 sequence is 12 residues long. Here the CDR3 reads CASSMTEDEQYF. In DNA, the CDR3 is TGTGCCAGCAGCATGACAGAGGACGAGCAGTACTTC.

This clonotype was counted between two and nine times. J is TRBJ2-1 and V is TRBV12-3 or TRBV12-4, with D possibly matching TRBD2 (6 bases). CDR3 size: 15 residues. V shed 7 bases and J shed 8 bases, with 21 bases lying between them. The CDR3 loop reads CASTLRETPRDEQFF. The CDR3 bases are TGTGCCAGCACCCTTCGGGAGACCCCTCGTGATGAGCAGTTCTTC.

The chain is built from TRBV12-3 or TRBV12-4 and TRBJ1-2, with D possibly being TRBD1 (6 bases). The CDR3 length is 13 residues. Trimming took 4 bases from V and 3 from J, leaving 9 bases between them. Here the CDR3 DNA reads TGTGCCAGCAGTTGGGACATTTACTATGGCTACACCTTC. Protein sequence: CASSWDIYYGYTF.

The chain carries TRBV7-2 and TRBJ1-5; D is unresolved. This CDR3 is 16 amino acids long. Trimming shortened V by 1 base and J by 1 base, and 11 bases separated the two germline ends. Germline V gene lookup returns CDR1 SGHTA and CDR2 FQGNSA. This chain's CDR3 is CASSLVSRASNQPQHF. In DNA, the CDR3 is TGTGCCAGCAGCTTAGTCAGTAGGGCCAGCAATCAGCCCCAGCATTTT. Filled out from reference TRBV7-2 and TRBJ1-5, the complete variable domain reads GAGVSQSPSNKVTEKGKDVELRCDPISGHTALYWYRQSLGQGLEFLIYFQGNSAPDKSGLPSDRFSAERTGGSVSTLTIQRTQQEDSAVYLCASSLVSRASNQPQHFGDGTRLSIL.

V is TRBV20-1 and J is TRBJ2-7; 9 bases fit TRBD2. The CDR3 runs to 13 residues. Germline CDR1 is DFQATT and CDR2 is SNEGSKA (reference sequence). The J segment lost 2 bases and the V segment lost 5 bases, leaving 4 bases of the junction unmatched. The CDR3 spells CSAGRGGTYEQYF. The CDR3, as DNA: TGCAGTGCTGGGCGGGGGGGAACCTACGAGCAGTACTTC.

This clonotype was found a few times. This chain uses TRBV12-3 or TRBV12-4 with TRBJ2-1; 7 nucleotides match TRBD2. With 7 bases clipped from V and 1 base from J, the junction kept 7 bases outside the gene matches. CDR3 length equals 15 residues. The DNA for the CDR3 is TGTGCCAGCATCCCCTGGGGGGGATCCTACAATGAGCAGTTCTTC. Its protein product is CASIPWGGSYNEQFF.

The chain employs TRBV7-3 and TRBJ2-1, with D unclear. The V and J ends lost 2 bases and 8 bases respectively, with 10 bases between them. CDR1 and CDR2 from the germline V gene are SGHTA and FQGTGA. This CDR3 has 13 amino acids. The CDR3 DNA reads as TGTGCCAGCAGCTTAGAGGATTGGGATGAGCAGTTCTTC. Its protein product is CASSLEDWDEQFF.

In its sample, this clonotype was seen many times. This rearrangement joins TRBV12-3 or TRBV12-4 to TRBJ1-2; D gene uncertain. CDR3 length: 14 amino acids. Trimming stripped 10 bases from V and 2 bases from J, with 17 bases between. The CDR3 loop is CATSRLRRNYGYTF. The CDR3 nucleotides read TGTGCCACCTCTAGATTGAGGAGAAACTATGGCTACACCTTC.